This T cell receptor (beta chain) was recorded in a study of blood T cell repertoires in COVID-19. In the study overall: The origin of the acute and convalescent COVID-19 samples was the United States, Italy and Spain. T cells, B-cell-depleted T cells, or PBMCs supplied cDNA or gDNA.

Authors' data handling: Reference gene primer amplification yielded estimated nucleated cell counts. Assay: immunoSEQ multiplex PCR; the TCRdb copy retains only in-frame clones and omits some. The V and J calls and clone size are taken from that table; D and trimming were inferred from the DNA. This table holds more than 85,000 clones, 65% to 90% found once. Germline CDR1 is SNHLY and CDR2 is FYNNEI. Between the trimmed V and J ends, which lost 5 bases and 5 bases, there was a span of 18 bases. The CDR3 is 15 residues long. The rearrangement uses TRBV2 and TRBJ2-5, with a weak D call TRBD1 (5 bases). This clonotype was obtained from a man older than 75 with acute or convalescent COVID-19. The source material was peripheral blood. The CDR3: CASSMSQVLDETQYF. Here the CDR3 DNA reads TGTGCCAGCAGTATGTCACAGGTCTTGGACGAGACCCAGTACTTC.